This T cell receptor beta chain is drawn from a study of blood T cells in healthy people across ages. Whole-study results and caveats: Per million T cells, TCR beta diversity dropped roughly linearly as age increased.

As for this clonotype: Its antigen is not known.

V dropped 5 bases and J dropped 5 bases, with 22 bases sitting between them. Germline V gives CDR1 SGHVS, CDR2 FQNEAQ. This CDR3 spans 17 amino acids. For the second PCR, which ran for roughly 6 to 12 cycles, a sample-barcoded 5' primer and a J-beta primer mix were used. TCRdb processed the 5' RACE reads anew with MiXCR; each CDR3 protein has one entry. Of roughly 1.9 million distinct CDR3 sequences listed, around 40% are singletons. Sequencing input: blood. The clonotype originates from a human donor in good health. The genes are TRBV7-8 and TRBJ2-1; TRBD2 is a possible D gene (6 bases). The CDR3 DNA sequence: TGTGCCAGCAGCCAACCCGGAGTGGGGGGTTCGGACAATGAGCAGTTCTTC. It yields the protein CASSQPGVGGSDNEQFF.